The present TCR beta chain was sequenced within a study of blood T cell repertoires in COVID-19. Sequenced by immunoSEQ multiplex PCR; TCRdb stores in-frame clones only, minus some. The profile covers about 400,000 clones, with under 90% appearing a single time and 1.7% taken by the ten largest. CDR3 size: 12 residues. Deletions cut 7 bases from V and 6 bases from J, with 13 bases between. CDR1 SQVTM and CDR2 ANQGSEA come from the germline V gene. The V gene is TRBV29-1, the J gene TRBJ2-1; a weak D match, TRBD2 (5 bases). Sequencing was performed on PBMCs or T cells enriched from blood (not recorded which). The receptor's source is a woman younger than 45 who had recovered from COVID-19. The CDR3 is CSAGRAGNEQFF. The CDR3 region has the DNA TGCAGCGCCGGGCGGGCAGGCAATGAGCAGTTCTTC.